The 18 T cell receptor beta chains in this list originate from one sample, sequenced in a study of precursors of human CD4 cytotoxic T cells. Bulk UMI-based sequencing covered sorted CD4+ central memory, effector memory, IL-7R-high and IL-7R-negative TEMRA subsets. TCRdb processed the reads anew with MiXCR; each CDR3 protein has one entry. The data show 400 to 500 distinct CDR3 sequences, roughly a fifth seen once. The source material was memory CD4+ T cells from blood (PBMCs). Receptor source: a human donor in good health.

The genes are TRBV11-2 and TRBJ2-5; D uncertain. CDR1 is SGHAT and CDR2 is FQNNGV in the germline V gene. The ends were cut back, 1 base at V and 0 bases at J, with 12 bases in the middle. This CDR3 region has 16 residues. In DNA form, the CDR3 reads TGTGCCAGCAGCTTAGCCCCTCTAAGAAACCAAGAGACCCAGTACTTC. Residues: CASSLAPLRNQETQYF.

This clonotype is large within its sample. The chain employs TRBV11-2 and TRBJ2-3; TRBD2 is a possible D gene (6 bases). V shed 0 bases and J shed 2 bases, with 9 bases lying between them. Germline V CDR1 and CDR2: SGHAT, FQNNGV. There are 15 residues in the CDR3. The DNA for the CDR3 is TGTGCCAGCAGCTTAGATCGGGGGTTCACAGATACGCAGTATTTT. Translated: CASSLDRGFTDTQYF.

This clonotype was seen only a few times. The CDR3 coding sequence is TGCAGTGCTAGAGATGCTTTTGGGGGGACAGGCGGGCAGCCCCAGCATTTT. This codes for CSARDAFGGTGGQPQHF. The chain uses TRBV20-1 and TRBJ1-5, with TRBD1 identical over 8 bases. Losses at the gene ends were 0 bases for V and 7 bases for J; bases not matched to a gene: 14. Germline CDR1 and CDR2: DFQATT and SNEGSKA (reference sequence). The CDR3 sequence is 17 residues long.

This clonotype is categorized as large (0.1 to 1%). The chain recombines TRBV5-1 with TRBJ2-4; D gene unclear. Germline V CDR1 and CDR2: SGHRS, YFSETQ. Trimming removed 1 base at V and 0 bases at J, with 11 bases between. This CDR3 spans 16 amino acids. In DNA, the CDR3 is TGCGCCAGCAGCTTGAGGATCGGTCTAGCCAAAAACATTCAGTACTTC. Amino acids: CASSLRIGLAKNIQYF. Full variable domain (outside the CDR3, taken from reference TRBV5-1 and TRBJ2-4): KAGVTQTPRYLIKTRGQQVTLSCSPISGHRSVSWYQQTPGQGLQFLFEYFSETQRNKGNFPGRFSGRQFSNSRSEMNVSTLELGDSALYLCASSLRIGLAKNIQYFGAGTRLSVL.

This clonotype appeared a few times. The CDR3 DNA sequence: TGTGCCAGCAGTTACTCGTATAGCGGGGGGGCCTCCTACAATGAGCAGTTCTTC. Translation: CASSYSYSGGASYNEQFF. V gene TRBV6-6 combines with J gene TRBJ2-1, with 11 bases lining up with TRBD2. The germline V gene has CDR1 MNHNY and CDR2 SVGAGI (reference sequence). CDR3 length: 18 residues. J was trimmed by 0 bases and V by 0 bases; bases with no gene match: 4.

By share of the sample, this clonotype is large. This chain joins TRBV5-1 and TRBJ1-1; TRBD1 might be the D (5 bases). Germline V CDR1 and CDR2: SGHRS, YFSETQ. This CDR3 spans 14 amino acids. Trimming removed 4 bases from V and 0 bases from J, with 10 bases in between. CDR3 nucleotide sequence: TGCGCCAGCAGCGGGGGAAGCATGAACACTGAAGCTTTCTTT. Amino acid sequence: CASSGGSMNTEAFF.

The rearrangement joins TRBV20-1 to TRBJ2-3; 13 bases align to TRBD2. The CDR3 covers 12 residues. With V trimmed by 4 bases and J by 15 bases, 7 bases remained unmatched. Germline CDR1 is DFQATT and CDR2 is SNEGSKA (reference sequence). The CDR3 DNA follows: TGCAGTGCTACGCGAGGACTAGCGGGAGTCTATTTT. Residues: CSATRGLAGVYF.

The chain carries TRBV5-1 and TRBJ1-3; no reliable D call. The CDR3 has 16 amino acids. V shed 0 bases and J shed 1 base, with 11 bases lying between them. From germline, CDR1 is SGHRS and CDR2 YFSETQ. The CDR3 loop is CASSLAVPGSGNTIYF. As DNA, the CDR3 is TGCGCCAGCAGCTTGGCCGTGCCTGGGTCTGGAAACACCATATATTTT.

This clonotype is labeled as large (0.1 to 1%). The gene calls are TRBV10-3 and TRBJ2-7; maybe TRBD1 (6 bases). Looked up from germline, CDR1 is ENHRY and CDR2 is SYGVKD. The V end was cut by 7 bases, the J end by 0 bases, with 13 bases between. There are 14 residues in the CDR3. CDR3 loop: CAIKPGTLSYEQYF. As DNA, the CDR3 is TGTGCCATCAAACCGGGGACACTCTCCTACGAGCAGTACTTC.

The chain has TRBV5-1 and TRBJ1-1, with a tentative D call TRBD1 (6 bases). The V end lost 3 bases, the J end lost 7 bases, and 10 bases lay between the germline ends. This CDR3 comprises 12 residues. Germline lookup yields CDR1 SGHRS and CDR2 YFSETQ. Written as DNA, the CDR3 is TGCGCCAGCAGCTATGGACAGAGTGAAGCTTTCTTT. The encoded protein is CASSYGQSEAFF. Combining the CDR3 with reference TRBV5-1 and TRBJ1-1 gives the whole variable domain KAGVTQTPRYLIKTRGQQVTLSCSPISGHRSVSWYQQTPGQGLQFLFEYFSETQRNKGNFPGRFSGRQFSNSRSEMNVSTLELGDSALYLCASSYGQSEAFFGQGTRLTVV.

This sequence joins TRBV4-1 and TRBJ2-3, with D possibly being TRBD2 (7 bases). Germline CDR1 MGHRA, CDR2 YSYEKL. V was pared by 3 bases and J by 5 bases, with 15 bases between. The CDR3 is 15 amino acids. CDR3 bases: TGCGCCAGCAGCCATTCGGGGGGCCAGGAAGATACGCAGTATTTT. Protein sequence: CASSHSGGQEDTQYF.

This clonotype is judged large. V is TRBV7-2 and J is TRBJ2-3; D not certain. Germline CDR1 SGHTA, CDR2 FQGNSA. Trimming stripped 4 bases from V and 6 bases from J, with 8 bases between. The CDR3 loop spans 12 amino acids. The CDR3 sequence is CASSSPLDTQYF. The CDR3 DNA is TGTGCCAGCAGCTCCCCTTTGGATACGCAGTATTTT.

The rearrangement links TRBV4-2 to TRBJ2-2; tentatively, D is TRBD2 (7 bases). The germline V and J ends were trimmed by 0 bases and 3 bases, with 20 bases remaining between them. This CDR3 comprises 19 residues. The germline V gene encodes CDR1 LGHNA and CDR2 YNFKEQ. CDR3 sequence: CASSQDSMGGGADTGELFF. DNA of the CDR3: TGTGCCAGCAGCCAAGATTCGATGGGTGGGGGGGCCGACACCGGGGAGCTGTTTTTT.

This clonotype is categorized as large (0.1 to 1%). A read error may produce the germline difference seen at one junction end. V and J are TRBV25-1 and TRBJ2-5; unclear D gene. Germline V gene sequence: CDR1 MGHDK, CDR2 SYGVNS. The CDR3 runs 10 residues. The DNA for the CDR3 is TGTGCCAGCGGTGAAGAGACCCAGTACTTC. This codes for CASGEETQYF.

Relative to its sample, this clonotype is large. The V and J genes are TRBV12-3 or TRBV12-4 and TRBJ2-1, with 9 bases fitting TRBD2. The CDR3 spans 15 residues. V lost 5 bases, J lost 1 base, and 3 bases stayed unmatched. DNA for the CDR3: TGTGCCAGCAGTCCTACTAGCGGGTCCTACAATGAGCAGTTCTTC. It encodes CASSPTSGSYNEQFF.

By share, this clonotype counts as large (0.1 to 1%). The chain links TRBV4-1 to TRBJ2-3; the match to TRBD1 covers 8 bases. Germline CDR1 MGHRA, CDR2 YSYEKL. Losses at the gene ends were 5 bases for V and 2 bases for J; bases not matched to a gene: 9. CDR3 size: 16 residues. The CDR3 region is CASSTQGQGVTDTQYF. As DNA, the CDR3 is TGCGCCAGCAGCACCCAAGGACAGGGAGTCACAGATACGCAGTATTTT.

This clonotype was counted only a few times. V gene TRBV14 combines with J gene TRBJ2-1; D unclear. The germline V gene has CDR1 SGHDN and CDR2 FVKESK. The CDR3 has 11 residues. The V gene lost 4 bases and the J gene lost 7 bases, with 5 bases spanning the gap. The CDR3 is CASSRINEQFF. The CDR3 DNA sequence: TGTGCCAGCAGCCGAATAAATGAGCAGTTCTTC.

The V call is TRBV20-1, the J call TRBJ1-2; TRBD1 might be the D (5 bases). Trimming stripped 6 bases from V and 2 bases from J, with 13 bases between. This CDR3 is 13 amino acids long. Per the germline V gene, CDR1 is DFQATT and CDR2 is SNEGSKA (reference sequence). CDR3 DNA: TGCAGTGCCCAAGGGGTCTCGAACTATGGCTACACCTTC. Protein: CSAQGVSNYGYTF.